The clone carrying this T cell receptor beta chain was detected only once. What it binds is not known. Repertoires were generated with immunoSEQ multiplex PCR, while TCRdb's copy carries only in-frame clones and drops some. The sample holds approximately 82,000 clones, more than 75% seen once. Germline CDR1 is MNHEY and CDR2 is SVGAGI. V was cut by 2 bases and J by 2 bases, with 10 bases left in between. This CDR3 comprises 14 residues. This specimen belongs to a study of T cell responses to AZD1222 COVID-19 vaccine. Study information: It was second doses at about 4 or about 12 weeks that were pooled. Findings of the study overall: The study found Spike-specific TCR breadth and depth rose after two AZD1222 doses.

Sequenced material: peripheral blood, taken on day 0 of AZD1222 vaccination. This rearrangement joins TRBV6-5 to TRBJ2-7; a possible D gene is TRBD2 (7 bases). This receptor was taken from an adult in good health. The DNA for the CDR3 is TGTGCCAGCAGTTACGGGGGGGCAGCCTACGAGCAGTACTTC. Protein sequence: CASSYGGAAYEQYF.